Described below is a single TCR beta chain sequence and its context. The antigen is not known. A patient was excluded if there was uncontrolled infection, other autoimmune disease, pregnancy or lactation. From germline, CDR1 is MGHRA and CDR2 YSYEKL. V shed 0 bases, J shed 8 bases, and the junction held 11 bases outside the gene matches. This CDR3 is 17 amino acids long. RNA transcripts gave rise to amplified TCR beta CDR3 regions. The HTBI set primed first-round TCR CDR3 RT-PCR. TCRdb used MiXCR to reprocess the multiplex PCR reads, holding one entry per CDR3 protein. The sample lists about 400,000 distinct CDR3 sequences; around a sixth were seen once. The data stem from a study of T cells in Graves' hyperthyroidism and ophthalmopathy. Study-wide points: Peripheral blood also featured most of the thyroid clonotypes expanded above 0.001.

The source material was blood. The rearrangement links TRBV4-1 to TRBJ2-1; 9 bases fit TRBD2. This TCR was sampled from a woman aged 18-35 years with Graves' hyperthyroidism that later progressed to Graves' ophthalmopathy. CDR3 region: CASSQDPAGGFVDEQFF. CDR3 nucleotide sequence: TGCGCCAGCAGCCAAGACCCGGCGGGAGGGTTTGTAGATGAGCAGTTCTTC.